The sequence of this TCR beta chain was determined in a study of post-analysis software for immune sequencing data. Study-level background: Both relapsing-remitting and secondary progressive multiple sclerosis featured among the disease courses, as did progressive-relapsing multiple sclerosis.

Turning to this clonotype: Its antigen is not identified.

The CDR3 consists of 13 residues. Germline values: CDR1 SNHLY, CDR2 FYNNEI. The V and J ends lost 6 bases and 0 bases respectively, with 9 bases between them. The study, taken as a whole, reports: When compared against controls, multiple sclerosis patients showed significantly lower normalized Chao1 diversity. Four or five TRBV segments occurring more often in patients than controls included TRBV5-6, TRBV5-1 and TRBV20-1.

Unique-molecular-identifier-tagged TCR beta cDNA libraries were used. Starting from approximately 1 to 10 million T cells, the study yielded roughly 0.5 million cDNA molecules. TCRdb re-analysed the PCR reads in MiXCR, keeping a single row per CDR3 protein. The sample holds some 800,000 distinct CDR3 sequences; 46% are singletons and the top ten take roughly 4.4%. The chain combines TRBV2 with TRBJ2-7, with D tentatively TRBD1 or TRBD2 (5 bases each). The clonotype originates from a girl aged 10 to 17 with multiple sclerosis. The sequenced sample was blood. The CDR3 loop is CASRGTRSYEQYF. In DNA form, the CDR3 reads TGTGCCAGCAGGGGGACCCGCTCCTACGAGCAGTACTTC.